This T cell receptor beta chain originates from a study of T-cell reconstitution after alpha-beta-depleted transplantation in children. The germline V and J ends were trimmed by 6 bases and 9 bases, with 21 bases remaining between them. The CDR3 contains 15 residues. The authors prepared the TCRbeta library with unique molecular identifiers. One entry per CDR3 protein, called by TCRdb with MiXCR from the PCR reads. The sample lists hundreds of thousands of distinct CDR3 sequences, around 17% occurring once. The sample consisted of PBMCs from the stem cell graft donor, taken from the stem cell graft. This TCR came from a human donor who donated a stem cell graft to a child with acute myeloid leukemia. V usage is TRBV12-3 or TRBV12-4 and J usage is TRBJ2-1, with unresolved D. This CDR3 is CASSLGGKGWGEQFF. As DNA, the CDR3 is TGTGCCAGCAGCCTCGGTGGGAAAGGGTGGGGTGAGCAGTTCTTC.